Below are 13 T cell receptor beta chains sequenced from a single sample in a study of cytomegalovirus exposure and HLA in healthy donors. Profiling relied on immunoSEQ multiplex PCR, and the TCRdb table lists in-frame clones only, not all of them. Here the sample spans about 150,000 clones, roughly 79% being singletons. Sample: PBMCs. Every receptor here comes from a man aged 30 to 39 in good health and CMV-seropositive.

V gene TRBV7-2 combines with J gene TRBJ2-5, with TRBD2 identical over 11 bases. The CDR3 runs 16 residues. V lost 1 base to trimming and J lost 5 bases; unmatched junction nucleotides: 6. Germline V gene lookup returns CDR1 SGHTA and CDR2 FQGNSA. DNA for the CDR3: TGTGCCAGCAGCTTAGGTAGCGGGGGGGCCGGGGAGACCCAGTACTTC. Amino acid sequence: CASSLGSGGAGETQYF.

Only one count was recorded for this clone. V gene TRBV7-2 combines with J gene TRBJ2-7; 10 bases agree with TRBD1. This CDR3 is 14 amino acids long. V was pared by 5 bases and J by 2 bases, with 3 bases of the junction left unmatched. CDR1 and CDR2 (germline): SGHTA, FQGNSA. The DNA for the CDR3 is TGTGCCAGCAGCCCCGGGACAGGGGCCTACGAGCAGTACTTC. As protein: CASSPGTGAYEQYF.

This clone was seen once. The rearrangement joins TRBV9 to TRBJ2-3; TRBD2 might be the D (6 bases). Trimming removed 3 bases at V and 0 bases at J, with 17 bases between. The CDR3 has 17 amino acids. Germline-derived CDR1 and CDR2 are SGDLS and YYNGEE. The CDR3 sequence: CASSGPGRAGSTDTQYF. The CDR3 bases are TGTGCCAGCAGCGGGCCGGGTAGGGCGGGAAGCACAGATACGCAGTATTTT.

This clone was detected once. This chain joins TRBV4-3 and TRBJ1-2, with 9 nucleotides matching TRBD1. The J segment lost 8 bases and the V segment lost 0 bases, leaving 7 bases of the junction unmatched. CDR1 is LGHNA, CDR2 YSLEER, per germline. The CDR3 loop spans 15 amino acids. CDR3: CASSQDLGDRVGYTF. The CDR3 DNA follows: TGCGCCAGCAGCCAAGATTTGGGGGACAGGGTCGGCTACACCTTC.

This clone was counted a single time. This chain joins TRBV11-3 and TRBJ2-1, with TRBD2 matching over 12 bases. This CDR3 is built from 15 residues. Trimming took 3 bases from V and 8 from J; bases not matched to a gene: 5. CDR1 and CDR2 from the germline V gene are SGHNT and YENEEA. The CDR3 here is CASSFGTSGWYEQFF. In nucleotides, the CDR3 is TGTGCCAGCAGCTTCGGGACTAGCGGGTGGTATGAGCAGTTCTTC.

The V and J genes are TRBV7-2 and TRBJ2-7, with D tentatively TRBD1 (5 bases). The CDR3 is made up of 12 amino acids. The V gene's germline CDR1 is SGHTA and CDR2 FQGNSA. The germline V and J ends were trimmed by 2 bases and 6 bases, with 8 bases remaining between them. CDR3 loop: CASSLQGGEQYF. The CDR3 bases are TGTGCCAGCAGCTTACAGGGCGGCGAGCAGTACTTC.

The count of this clone is one. The chain recombines TRBV27 with TRBJ2-3, with 11 positions matching TRBD2. The V gene end was trimmed by 2 bases and the J gene end by 6 bases; junction bases not matched to a gene: 7. This CDR3 has 16 amino acids. Germline V gene sequence: CDR1 MNHEY, CDR2 SMNVEV (reference sequence). CDR3 nucleotide sequence: TGTGCCAGCAGTTTACGGTTAGCGGGGGGGCGGGATACGCAGTATTTT. It is translated as CASSLRLAGGRDTQYF.

This chain joins TRBV6-6 and TRBJ2-5; maybe TRBD2 (5 bases). Germline V lookup: CDR1 MNHNY, CDR2 SVGAGI (reference sequence). The CDR3 loop spans 14 amino acids. V was clipped by 0 bases and J by 2 bases, with 7 bases between them. CDR3 nucleotides: TGTGCCAGCAGTTACTCCCGGAGGCAAGAGACCCAGTACTTC. Translating it yields CASSYSRRQETQYF.

The rearrangement joins TRBV6-5 to TRBJ1-6; 9 bases fit TRBD1. The germline CDR1 and CDR2 sequences are MNHEY and SVGAGI. The V segment lost 5 bases and the J segment 9 bases; nucleotides outside the gene matches: 8. The CDR3 totals 15 residues. The CDR3 bases are TGTGCCAGCAGTGCCCAACAGGGGGCCGGTTCACCCCTCCACTTT. It codes for CASSAQQGAGSPLHF.

V usage is TRBV9 and J usage is TRBJ2-1; 7 bases fit TRBD2. With V trimmed by 0 bases and J by 0 bases, 9 bases remained unmatched. The CDR3 is 18 amino acids. Germline CDR1 SGDLS, CDR2 YYNGEE. This chain's CDR3 is CASSVAGSGPSSYNEQFF. The CDR3 nucleotides read TGTGCCAGCAGCGTAGCAGGTAGCGGGCCCAGCTCCTACAATGAGCAGTTCTTC.

The J gene is TRBJ2-3, the V gene TRBV5-1; TRBD2 matches 7 bases. The J segment lost 3 bases and the V segment lost 0 bases, leaving 4 bases of the junction unmatched. CDR1 is SGHRS and CDR2 is YFSETQ in the germline V gene. This CDR3 is 15 amino acids long. As DNA, the CDR3 is TGCGCCAGCAGCTTGGCACCCGGGGGGACAGATACGCAGTATTTT. This sequence encodes CASSLAPGGTDTQYF.

The J gene is TRBJ2-7, the V gene TRBV5-6; D is uncertain. CDR1 SGHDT and CDR2 YYEEEE come from the germline V gene. The CDR3 is 14 amino acids. The V end was cut by 3 bases, the J end by 1 base, with 11 bases between. CDR3 loop: CASSSLTSSYEQYF. CDR3 nucleotides: TGTGCCAGCAGCTCCCTTACATCTTCCTACGAGCAGTACTTC.

This sequence joins TRBV9 and TRBJ2-4; 7 bases align to TRBD2. V trimming: 0 bases; J trimming: 0 bases; junction bases outside the gene matches: 9. The CDR3 totals 18 residues. Looked up from germline, CDR1 is SGDLS and CDR2 is YYNGEE. The CDR3 DNA is TGTGCCAGCAGCGTAGGGGCTAGCGGCCCCATAGCCAAAAACATTCAGTACTTC. This codes for CASSVGASGPIAKNIQYF.